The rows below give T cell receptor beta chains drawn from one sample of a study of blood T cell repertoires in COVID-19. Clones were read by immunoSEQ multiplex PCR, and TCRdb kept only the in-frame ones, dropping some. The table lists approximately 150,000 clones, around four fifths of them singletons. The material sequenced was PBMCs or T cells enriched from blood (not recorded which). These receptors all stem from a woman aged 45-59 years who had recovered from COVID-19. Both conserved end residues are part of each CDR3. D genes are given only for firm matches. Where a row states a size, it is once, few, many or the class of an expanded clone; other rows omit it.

CDR3 DNA: TGTGCCAGCAGCCGAAAAGGGGCTAGCGGGGGCTCCTACGAGCAGTACTTC
CDR3 protein: CASSRKGASGGSYEQYF
D gene: TRBD2
clone size: .
V gene: TRBV7-8
J gene: TRBJ2-7

CDR3 DNA: TGCGCCAGCAGCTTGGAAGGGGCTCGGGAGACCCAGTACTTC
CDR3 protein: CASSLEGARETQYF
D gene: .
clone size: .
V gene: TRBV5-1
J gene: TRBJ2-5

CDR3 DNA: TGTGCCAGCAGTTTATCCTTGGGACAGGGGGCTTGGGGCTACACCTTC
CDR3 protein: CASSLSLGQGAWGYTF
D gene: TRBD1
clone size: few
V gene: TRBV27
J gene: TRBJ1-2

CDR3 DNA: TGCAGCGTTCAAGGGCTCACCTTC
CDR3 protein: CSVQGLTF
D gene: .
clone size: .
V gene: TRBV29-1
J gene: TRBJ1-2

CDR3 DNA: TGTGCCAGTAGTGGGGACTACCAGTACGAGCAGTACTTC
CDR3 protein: CASSGDYQYEQYF
D gene: TRBD2
clone size: .
V gene: TRBV19
J gene: TRBJ2-7

CDR3 DNA: TGTGCCACCAGTGATTATGGTAGCGGGAGGGCGGAGACCCAGTACTTC
CDR3 protein: CATSDYGSGRAETQYF
D gene: TRBD2
clone size: .
V gene: TRBV24-1
J gene: TRBJ2-5

CDR3 DNA: TGCGCCAGCAGTCCCCAGGACTATGGCTACACCTTC
CDR3 protein: CASSPQDYGYTF
D gene: .
clone size: .
V gene: TRBV10-2
J gene: TRBJ1-2

CDR3 DNA: TGTGCCAGCAGTTACTTAGTTGGAAGCGGCCCCACCGGGGAGCTGTTTTTT
CDR3 protein: CASSYLVGSGPTGELFF
D gene: .
clone size: .
V gene: TRBV6-2/TRBV6-3
J gene: TRBJ2-2

CDR3 DNA: TGTGCCAGCAGTTTAGGGACTAGCGGGCTTGAATCGCAGTTCTTC
CDR3 protein: CASSLGTSGLESQFF
D gene: TRBD2
clone size: .
V gene: TRBV28
J gene: TRBJ2-1

CDR3 DNA: TGTGCCAGCAGTTACTTTGCGGGGAAGGACAAAAACATTCAGTACTTC
CDR3 protein: CASSYFAGKDKNIQYF
D gene: .
clone size: many
V gene: TRBV6-2/TRBV6-3
J gene: TRBJ2-4

CDR3 DNA: TGTGCCAGCAGCTTTCTCGGGAGGGAGGAGTTCTTC
CDR3 protein: CASSFLGREEFF
D gene: TRBD2
clone size: once
V gene: TRBV5-6
J gene: TRBJ2-1

CDR3 DNA: TGTGCCAGTAGGCCTAGGAGGGGGCCCACAGATACGCAGTATTTT
CDR3 protein: CASRPRRGPTDTQYF
D gene: .
clone size: .
V gene: TRBV19
J gene: TRBJ2-3

CDR3 DNA: TGTGCCAGCAGCCAAGTGTCCCAGGGGGCCCTAGGGAACACTGAAGCTTTCTTT
CDR3 protein: CASSQVSQGALGNTEAFF
D gene: TRBD1
clone size: .
V gene: TRBV3-1/TRBV3-2
J gene: TRBJ1-1

CDR3 DNA: TGTGCCAGCAGTTTGGGGTGGGCTAGCGGGGGGAATAATGAGCAGTTCTTC
CDR3 protein: CASSLGWASGGNNEQFF
D gene: TRBD2
clone size: .
V gene: TRBV6-2/TRBV6-3
J gene: TRBJ2-1

CDR3 DNA: TGTGCCAGCAGTGAACGGGGGACCTACGAGCAGTACTTC
CDR3 protein: CASSERGTYEQYF
D gene: .
clone size: .
V gene: TRBV6-1
J gene: TRBJ2-7

CDR3 DNA: TGTGCCAGTAGGAGGACTAGCGGGAGGGCCAATGAGCAGTTCTTC
CDR3 protein: CASRRTSGRANEQFF
D gene: TRBD2
clone size: .
V gene: TRBV19
J gene: TRBJ2-1

CDR3 DNA: TGCGCCAGCAGCAGGGACAGGGGAACGGCGGCTGAAGCTTTCTTT
CDR3 protein: CASSRDRGTAAEAFF
D gene: TRBD1
clone size: .
V gene: TRBV5-1
J gene: TRBJ1-1

CDR3 DNA: TGCGCCAGCAGGCTAGCGGGGGCGAGCTCCTACAATGAGCAGTTCTTC
CDR3 protein: CASRLAGASSYNEQFF
D gene: TRBD2
clone size: .
V gene: TRBV5-1
J gene: TRBJ2-1

CDR3 DNA: TGTGCCAGCAGTTTGAGGTCACAGCAGTTCTTC
CDR3 protein: CASSLRSQQFF
D gene: .
clone size: .
V gene: TRBV28
J gene: TRBJ2-1

CDR3 DNA: TGTGCCAGCAGCAATAGGGCCAGGGATTTTCATCAGCCCCAGCATTTT
CDR3 protein: CASSNRARDFHQPQHF
D gene: .
clone size: .
V gene: TRBV28
J gene: TRBJ1-5

CDR3 DNA: TGTGCCAGCAGCTTGGGACAGGCCGATAGACAGCCCCAGCATTTT
CDR3 protein: CASSLGQADRQPQHF
D gene: TRBD1
clone size: .
V gene: TRBV7-2
J gene: TRBJ1-5

CDR3 DNA: TGTGCCAGCAGCGCCTCCACAGGGCCCGGGGAGCTGTTTTTT
CDR3 protein: CASSASTGPGELFF
D gene: .
clone size: .
V gene: TRBV9
J gene: TRBJ2-2